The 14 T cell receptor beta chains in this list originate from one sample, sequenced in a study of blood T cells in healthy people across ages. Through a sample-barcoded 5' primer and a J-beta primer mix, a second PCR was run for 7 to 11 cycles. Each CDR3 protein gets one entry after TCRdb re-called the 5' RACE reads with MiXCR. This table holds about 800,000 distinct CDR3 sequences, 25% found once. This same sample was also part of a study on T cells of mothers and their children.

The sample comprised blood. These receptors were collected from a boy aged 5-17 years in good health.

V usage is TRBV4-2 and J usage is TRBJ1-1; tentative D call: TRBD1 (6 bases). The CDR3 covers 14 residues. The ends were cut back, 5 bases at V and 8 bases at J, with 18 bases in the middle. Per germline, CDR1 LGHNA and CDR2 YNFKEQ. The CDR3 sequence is CASSSAGGTLEAFF. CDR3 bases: TGTGCCAGCAGCTCGGCCGGAGGGACACTCGAAGCTTTCTTT.

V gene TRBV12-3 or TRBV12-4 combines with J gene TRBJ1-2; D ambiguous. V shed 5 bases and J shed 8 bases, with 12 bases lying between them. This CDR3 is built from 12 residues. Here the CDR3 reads CASSMMDVGYTF. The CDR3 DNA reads TGTGCCAGCAGTATGATGGACGTAGGCTACACCTTC.

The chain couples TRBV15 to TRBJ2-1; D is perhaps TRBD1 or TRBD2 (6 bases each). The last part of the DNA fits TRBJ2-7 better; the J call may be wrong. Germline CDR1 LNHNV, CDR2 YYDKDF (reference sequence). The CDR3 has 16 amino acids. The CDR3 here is CATSPTLGGEKYEQYF. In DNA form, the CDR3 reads TGTGCCACCAGCCCTACCCTGGGGGGCGAAAAGTACGAGCAGTACTTC.

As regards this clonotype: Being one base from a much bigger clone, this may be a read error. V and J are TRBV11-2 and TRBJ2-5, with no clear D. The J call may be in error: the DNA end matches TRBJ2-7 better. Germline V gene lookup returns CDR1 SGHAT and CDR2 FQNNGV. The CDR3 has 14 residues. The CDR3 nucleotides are TGTGCCAGCAGCTTAGAAGTGCTCTCCTACGAGCAGTACTTC. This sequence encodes CASSLEVLSYEQYF.

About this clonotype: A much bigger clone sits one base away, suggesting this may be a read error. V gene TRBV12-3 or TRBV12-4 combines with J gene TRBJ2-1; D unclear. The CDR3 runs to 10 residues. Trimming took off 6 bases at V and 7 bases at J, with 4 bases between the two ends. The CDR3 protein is CASSKNEQFF. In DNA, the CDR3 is TGTGCCAGCAGCAAAAATGAGCAGTTCTTC.

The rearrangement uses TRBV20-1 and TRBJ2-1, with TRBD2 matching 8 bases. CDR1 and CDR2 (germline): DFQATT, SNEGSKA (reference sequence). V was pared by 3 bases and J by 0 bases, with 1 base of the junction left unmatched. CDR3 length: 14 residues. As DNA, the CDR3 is TGCAGTGCTAGCGGGGGGGCCTCCTACAATGAGCAGTTCTTC. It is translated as CSASGGASYNEQFF.

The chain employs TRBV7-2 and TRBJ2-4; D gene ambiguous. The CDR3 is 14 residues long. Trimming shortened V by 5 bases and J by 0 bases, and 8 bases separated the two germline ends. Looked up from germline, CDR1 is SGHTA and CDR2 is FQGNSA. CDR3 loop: CASSVWEAKNIQYF. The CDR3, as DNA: TGTGCCAGCAGCGTTTGGGAAGCCAAAAACATTCAGTACTTC. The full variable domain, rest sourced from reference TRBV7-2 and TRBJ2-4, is GAGVSQSPSNKVTEKGKDVELRCDPISGHTALYWYRQSLGQGLEFLIYFQGNSAPDKSGLPSDRFSAERTGGSVSTLTIQRTQQEDSAVYLCASSVWEAKNIQYFGAGTRLSVL.

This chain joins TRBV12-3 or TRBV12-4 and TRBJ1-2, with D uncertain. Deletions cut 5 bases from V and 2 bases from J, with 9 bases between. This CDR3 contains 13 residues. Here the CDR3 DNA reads TGTGCCAGCAGTCCCGAGCCCAACTATGGCTACACCTTC. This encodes CASSPEPNYGYTF.

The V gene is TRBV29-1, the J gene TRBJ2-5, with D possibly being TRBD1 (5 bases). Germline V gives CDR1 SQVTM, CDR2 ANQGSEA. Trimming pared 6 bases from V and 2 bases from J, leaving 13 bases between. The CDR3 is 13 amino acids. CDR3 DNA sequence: TGCAGCGTCCGAGATTCAGGGCAAGAGACCCAGTACTTC. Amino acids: CSVRDSGQETQYF.

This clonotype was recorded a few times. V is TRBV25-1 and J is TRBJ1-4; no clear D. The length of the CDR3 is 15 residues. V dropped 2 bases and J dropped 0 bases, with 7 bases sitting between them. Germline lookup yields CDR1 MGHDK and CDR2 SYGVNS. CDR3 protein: CASSEPHPTNEKLFF. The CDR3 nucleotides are TGTGCCAGCAGTGAACCCCATCCAACTAATGAAAAACTGTTTTTT.

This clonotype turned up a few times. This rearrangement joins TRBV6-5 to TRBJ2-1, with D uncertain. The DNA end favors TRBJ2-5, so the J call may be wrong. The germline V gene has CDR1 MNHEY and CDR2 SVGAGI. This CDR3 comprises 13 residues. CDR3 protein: CASSIAGQETQYF. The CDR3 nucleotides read TGTGCCAGCAGTATAGCCGGCCAAGAGACCCAGTACTTC.

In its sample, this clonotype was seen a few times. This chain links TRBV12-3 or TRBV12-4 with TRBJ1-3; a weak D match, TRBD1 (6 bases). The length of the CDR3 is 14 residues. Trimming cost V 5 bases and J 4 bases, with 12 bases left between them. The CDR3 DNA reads TGTGCCAGCAGTGATGGGGGCGGCGGAAACACCATATATTTT. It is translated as CASSDGGGGNTIYF.

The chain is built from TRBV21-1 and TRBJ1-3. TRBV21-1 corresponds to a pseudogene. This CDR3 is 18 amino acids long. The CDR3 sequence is CASSKGRLPRRSGNTIYF. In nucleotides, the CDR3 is TGTGCCAGCAGCAAAGGTCGACTCCCGCGGCGGTCTGGAAACACCATATATTTT.

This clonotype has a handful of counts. Here the CDR3 DNA reads TGTGCCACCATAGCCTGGACAGGGATTGGTACAGATACGCAGTATTTT. Protein: CATIAWTGIGTDTQYF. V gene TRBV7-9 combines with J gene TRBJ2-3, with 8 bases fitting TRBD1. The CDR3 spans 16 residues. V trimming: 10 bases; J trimming: 3 bases; junction bases outside the gene matches: 15. Germline V lookup: CDR1 SEHNR, CDR2 FQNEAQ (reference sequence).